The 20 T cell receptor beta chains listed next were all sequenced from one sample in a study of tissue T cells after allogeneic stem cell transplantation. The time point was: mouse harvest day 7 after allogeneic transplant. Each mouse received 10^7 T-cell-depleted marrow cells plus 10^6 splenic CD5+ T cells by tail vein. Data came from immunoSEQ multiplex PCR; TCRdb stores just in-frame clones and leaves some out. The top ten clones hold around 7% of a sample with about 8,300 clones, around 48% of them seen once. Material: gut tissue. The origin of the receptors is a female BALB/c mouse given C57BL/6 T cells with graft-versus-host disease after an allogeneic hematopoietic cell transplant.

A few counts support this clone. These gene names are mouse names. The CDR3 end is not reached by the read, which stops 1 residue before it; the germline J gene fills it in. The chain uses TRBV26 and TRBJ2-7; D might be TRBD1 (5 bases). The V end lost 3 bases, the J end lost 0 bases, and 6 bases lay between the germline ends. Germline CDR1 is KGHPV and CDR2 is FQNQEV (reference sequence). The CDR3 extends over 13 amino acids. CDR3 bases read: TGTGCCAGCAGTCTTACAGGCTCCTATGAACAGTAC. As protein: CASSLTGSYEQY. The whole CDR3 protein reads CASSLTGSYEQYF.

In regard to this clone: The listed genes are named as in mouse. The read is 1 residue too short to cover the CDR3 end, so that end is filled in from the germline J gene. The gene calls are TRBV26 and TRBJ1-6; 7 bases map to TRBD1. TRBJ1-6 is an ORF, with its function uncertain. Germline V gene sequence: CDR1 KGHPV, CDR2 FQNQEV (reference sequence). The CDR3 spans 13 residues. V was clipped by 7 bases and J by 7 bases; unmatched bases: 4. Incomplete CDR3 DNA: TGTGCCAGCAAGACAGGGCAGAATTCGCCCCTCTAC. Its translation: CASKTGQNSPLY. The whole CDR3 reads CASKTGQNSPLYF.

This clone was observed a few times. Mouse gene names and germline throughout. The CDR3 end is not reached by the read, which stops 1 residue before it; the germline J gene fills it in. The V and J genes are TRBV3 and TRBJ2-7; 10 nucleotides agree with TRBD2. CDR1 and CDR2 (germline): SNHLY, FYNGKV (reference sequence). The CDR3 sequence is 14 residues long. The ends lost 3 bases at V and 3 bases at J; junction bases unmatched: 2. The CDR3 is CASSFGLGVYEQYF. CDR3 DNA (partial): TGTGCCAGCAGCTTCGGACTGGGGGTCTATGAACAGTAC. The whole variable domain, remainder taken from reference TRBV3 and TRBJ2-7, is GPKVLQIPSHQIIDMGQMVTLNCDPVSNHLYFYWYKQILGQQMEFLVNFYNGKVMEKSKLFKDQFSVERPDGSYFTLKIQPTALEDSAVYFCASSFGLGVYEQYFGPGTRLTVL.

As to this clone: The genes and germline here are from mouse. The read comes to an end 1 residue before the CDR3 does, leaving the germline J gene to fill in the end. The chain joins TRBV13-1 to TRBJ2-1, with 12 bases identical to TRBD2. After removal of 5 bases from V and 2 bases from J, the junction contained 2 bases not matched to a gene. Germline V lookup: CDR1 NSHNY, CDR2 SYGAGN. This CDR3 has 15 amino acids. This CDR3 is CASRRDWGDYAEQFF. Partial CDR3 DNA: TGTGCCAGCAGGAGGGACTGGGGGGACTATGCTGAGCAGTTC.

On this clone: Genes and germline come from the mouse. The read ends 1 residue before the CDR3 terminus; that terminus is restored from the germline J gene. The rearrangement uses TRBV26 and TRBJ1-1; the D is unclear. V gave up 3 bases and J gave up 4 bases, with 9 bases separating them. CDR1 KGHPV and CDR2 FQNQEV come from the germline V gene (reference sequence). The CDR3 loop spans 13 amino acids. The CDR3 loop reads CASSLEGGTEVFF. The CDR3 DNA, read in part, is TGTGCCAGCAGTCTTGAGGGTGGCACAGAAGTCTTC.

Details on this clone: Gene labels here are mouse ones. The CDR3 goes on 1 residue after the read ends, and that part is filled in from the germline J gene. The chain uses TRBV29 and TRBJ2-7, with a tentative D call TRBD1 (5 bases). Germline-derived CDR1 and CDR2 are MSHET and SYDVDS. V was shortened by 7 bases and J by 2 bases, with 6 bases between the two germline ends. The CDR3 extends over 11 amino acids. The DNA read from the CDR3 is TGTGCTAGCACGACAGCCTATGAACAGTAC. Protein: CASTTAYEQY. In full, the CDR3 reads CASTTAYEQYF.

With respect to this clone: Genes and germline come from the mouse. The CDR3 extends 1 residue past the end of the read, so its final part is completed from the germline J gene. V is TRBV24 and J is TRBJ1-2; D remains unclear. The CDR3 runs to 13 residues. From germline, CDR1 is KGHTA and CDR2 FRNEEI. V was pared by 2 bases and J by 0 bases, with 4 bases between. The CDR3 DNA, read in part, is TGTGCCAGCAGTCTGAATGCAAACTCCGACTACACC. Translating it yields CASSLNANSDYT. In full, the CDR3 reads CASSLNANSDYTF.

A note on this clone: The germline and genes are mouse ones. The read ends 1 residue shy of where the CDR3 ends; the end is completed using the germline J gene. The chain recombines TRBV15 with TRBJ2-7, with D perhaps TRBD1 or TRBD2 (6 bases each). The CDR3 consists of 16 residues. V dropped 8 bases and J dropped 4 bases, with 24 bases sitting between them. Germline CDR1 and CDR2: SGHND and FRSKSL. CDR3 region: CASGGGTRVEKYEQYF. The covered CDR3 bases are TGTGCCAGCGGAGGGGGGACAAGGGTAGAAAAATATGAACAGTAC.

This clone occurred a few times. The gene names here belong to mouse. The read ends 1 residue early relative to the CDR3; the germline J gene fills the gap. The rearrangement joins TRBV2 to TRBJ2-1; 7 bases line up with TRBD2. The CDR3 totals 15 residues. The ends lost 1 base at V and 1 base at J; junction bases unmatched: 1. Germline-derived CDR1 and CDR2 are LGHNA and YSYQKL. Partial CDR3 DNA: TGTGCCAGCAGCCAAGGCTGGGGGAACTATGCTGAGCAGTTC. It translates to CASSQGWGNYAEQF. The whole CDR3 reads CASSQGWGNYAEQFF.

Comments on this clone: Gene names and germline refer to mouse. The read terminates 1 residue before the CDR3 end, so the remaining end is supplied by the germline J gene. This chain connects TRBV26 to TRBJ1-1; D may be TRBD1 (5 bases). This CDR3 is 12 amino acids long. V was pared by 4 bases and J by 4 bases, with 7 bases between. From germline, CDR1 is KGHPV and CDR2 FQNQEV (reference sequence). CDR3 DNA (partial): TGTGCCAGCAGTCAGGGGTTCACAGAAGTCTTC. Translating gives CASSQGFTEVF. The CDR3, in full, reads CASSQGFTEVFF. Drawing the rest from reference TRBV26 and TRBJ1-1, the complete variable domain is NSKVIQTPRYLVKGQGQKAKMRCIPEKGHPVVFWYQQNKNNEFKFLINFQNQEVLQQIDMTEKRFSAECPSNSPCSLEIQSSEAGDSALYLCASSQGFTEVFFGKGTRLTVV.

As regards this clone: Gene names refer to mouse genes. The read falls 1 residue short of the CDR3 end, and the missing part is taken from the germline J gene. V and J are TRBV17 and TRBJ1-1; TRBD1 agrees at 7 bases. CDR1 is MNHDT and CDR2 is YYDKIL in the germline V gene. Losses at the gene ends were 6 bases for V and 2 bases for J; bases not matched to a gene: 6. CDR3 size: 14 residues. The CDR3 region is CASRNRGGNTEVFF. CDR3 bases read: TGTGCTAGCAGGAACAGGGGAGGCAACACAGAAGTCTTC.

As regards this clone: Genes here carry mouse names. The read stops 1 residue short of the end of the CDR3; the missing end is completed from the germline J gene. The chain employs TRBV1 and TRBJ1-1; weak D call: TRBD1 (6 bases). Per the germline V gene, CDR1 is NSQYPW and CDR2 is LRSPGD (reference sequence). Trimming removed 1 base from V and 3 bases from J, with 6 bases in between. The CDR3 runs to 13 residues. This chain's CDR3 is CTCSAGQDTEVFF. CDR3 bases read: TGCACCTGCAGTGCAGGACAGGACACAGAAGTCTTC.

This clone was found a few times. Germline and genes here are mouse. The CDR3 goes on 1 residue after the read ends, and that part is filled in from the germline J gene. The genes are TRBV14 and TRBJ2-5; 10 nucleotides agree with TRBD2. V gave up 1 base and J gave up 3 bases; unmatched junction bases: 2. This CDR3 is built from 15 residues. Germline assignment: CDR1 SGHDT and CDR2 FRDEAV. CDR3 DNA (partial): TGTGCCAGCAGTTTCGCTGGGGGGGCGCAAGACACCCAGTAC. It translates to CASSFAGGAQDTQY. The whole CDR3 protein is CASSFAGGAQDTQYF.

This clone was seen a few times. Any gene name here is a mouse gene name. The read ends 1 residue early relative to the CDR3; the germline J gene fills the gap. The J gene is TRBJ1-2, the V gene TRBV13-2; D may be TRBD1 (6 bases). Trimming cost V 4 bases and J 0 bases, with 7 bases left between them. The CDR3 consists of 13 residues. The germline V gene encodes CDR1 NNHNN and CDR2 SYGAGS (reference sequence). Here the CDR3 reads CASGWTANSDYTF. CDR3 DNA, as far as it was read: TGTGCCAGCGGTTGGACAGCAAACTCCGACTACACC.

This clone was observed a handful of times. The germline and genes are mouse ones. Partial CDR3 DNA: TGTGCCAGCAGTTTTGGCAGGGGGGAACAGTAC. The encoded protein is CASSFGRGEQY. The complete CDR3 protein is CASSFGRGEQYF. The chain couples TRBV14 to TRBJ2-7, with 7 bases that match TRBD1. The CDR3 extends 1 residue past the end of the read, so its final part is completed from the germline J gene. CDR3 length: 12 amino acids. The germline CDR1 and CDR2 sequences are SGHDT and FRDEAV. The J segment lost 7 bases and the V segment lost 2 bases, leaving 3 bases of the junction unmatched.

To note about this clone: It may be a read error: a sequence one base away is much more abundant. Gene names denote mouse genes. Read sequence stops 1 residue before the CDR3 end, and the germline J gene provides the missing end. The genes are TRBV15 and TRBJ2-7, with D unresolved. CDR1 SGHND and CDR2 FRSKSL come from the germline V gene. With 2 bases removed from V and 7 bases from J, the gap between germline ends came to 9 bases. CDR3 size: 12 residues. CDR3 residues: CASSLMEWEQYF. Incomplete CDR3 DNA: TGTGCCAGCAGTTTAATGGAGTGGGAACAGTAC.

This clone was counted between two and nine times. The gene names given are mouse names. Read coverage stops 1 residue before the CDR3 terminus; the germline J gene supplies the remainder. J is TRBJ1-3 and V is TRBV26, with D perhaps matching TRBD1 (6 bases). This CDR3 comprises 15 residues. The ends were cut back, 0 bases at V and 0 bases at J, with 6 bases in the middle. CDR1 is KGHPV and CDR2 is FQNQEV in the germline V gene (reference sequence). The CDR3 bases that were read are TGTGCCAGCAGTCTGTCAGGGGGTTCTGGAAATACGCTCTAT. Protein product: CASSLSGGSGNTLY. The full CDR3 protein is CASSLSGGSGNTLYF.

Comment on this clone: The germline and genes are mouse ones. With the read ending 1 residue before the CDR3 end, the germline J gene is used to fill in that end. The rearrangement links TRBV26 to TRBJ1-3; D remains ambiguous. From germline, CDR1 is KGHPV and CDR2 FQNQEV (reference sequence). Trimming took off 4 bases at V and 2 bases at J, with 3 bases between the two ends. This CDR3 contains 12 residues. CDR3 region: CASSRAGNTLYF. CDR3 bases read: TGTGCCAGCAGTCGTGCTGGAAATACGCTCTAT.

As for this clone: Mouse gene names apply. The read is 1 residue too short to cover the CDR3 end, so that end is filled in from the germline J gene. V gene TRBV26 combines with J gene TRBJ1-2, with TRBD1 matching over 7 bases. CDR1 is KGHPV, CDR2 FQNQEV, per germline (reference sequence). The CDR3 covers 14 residues. After removal of 2 bases from V and 2 bases from J, the junction contained 2 bases not matched to a gene. The CDR3 here is CASSLDRENSDYTF. CDR3 DNA (partial): TGTGCCAGCAGTCTGGACAGGGAGAACTCCGACTACACC.

With regard to this clone: The germline and genes are mouse ones. The CDR3 goes on 1 residue after the read ends, and that part is filled in from the germline J gene. The rearrangement uses TRBV1 and TRBJ2-3; 8 nucleotides match TRBD2. Germline V gives CDR1 NSQYPW, CDR2 LRSPGD (reference sequence). V lost 0 bases, J lost 0 bases, and 2 bases stayed unmatched. The CDR3 is made up of 16 amino acids. Partial CDR3 DNA: TGCACCTGCAGTGCAGATTTGGGGGGGAGTGCAGAAACGCTGTAT. Translation: CTCSADLGGSAETLY. From start to end, the CDR3 is CTCSADLGGSAETLYF. Together with reference TRBV1 and TRBJ2-3, the CDR3 gives the full variable domain: VTLLEQNPRWRLVPRGQAVNLRCILKNSQYPWMSWYQQDLQKQLQWLFTLRSPGDKEVKSLPGADYLATRVTDTELRLQVANMSQGRTLYCTCSADLGGSAETLYFGSGTRLTVL.